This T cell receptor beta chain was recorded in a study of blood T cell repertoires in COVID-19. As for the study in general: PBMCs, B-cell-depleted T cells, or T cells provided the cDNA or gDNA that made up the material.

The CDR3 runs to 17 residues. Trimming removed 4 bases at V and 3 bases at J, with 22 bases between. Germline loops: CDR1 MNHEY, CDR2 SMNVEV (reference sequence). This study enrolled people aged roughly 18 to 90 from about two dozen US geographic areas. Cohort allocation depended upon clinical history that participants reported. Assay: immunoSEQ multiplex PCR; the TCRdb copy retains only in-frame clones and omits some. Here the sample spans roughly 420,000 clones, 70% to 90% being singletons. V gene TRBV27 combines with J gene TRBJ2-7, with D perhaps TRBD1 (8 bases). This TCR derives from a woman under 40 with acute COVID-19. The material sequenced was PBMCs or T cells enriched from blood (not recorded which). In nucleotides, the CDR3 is TGTGCCAGCAGTTCGCGAACACAGGGGGGGAATAACTACGAGCAGTACTTC. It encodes CASSSRTQGGNNYEQYF.